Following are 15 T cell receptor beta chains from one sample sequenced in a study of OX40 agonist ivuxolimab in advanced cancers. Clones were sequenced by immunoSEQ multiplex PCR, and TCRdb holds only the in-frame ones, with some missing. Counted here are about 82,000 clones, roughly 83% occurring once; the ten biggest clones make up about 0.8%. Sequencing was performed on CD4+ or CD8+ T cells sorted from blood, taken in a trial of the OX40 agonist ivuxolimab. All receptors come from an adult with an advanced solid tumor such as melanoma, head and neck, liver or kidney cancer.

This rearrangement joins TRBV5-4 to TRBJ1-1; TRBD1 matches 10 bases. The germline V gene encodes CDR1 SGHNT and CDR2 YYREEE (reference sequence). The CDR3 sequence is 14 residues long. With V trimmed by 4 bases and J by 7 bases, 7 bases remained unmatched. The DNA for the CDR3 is TGTGCCAGCAGCAGAGGGACAGGGGAGGGTGAAGCTTTCTTT. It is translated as CASSRGTGEGEAFF. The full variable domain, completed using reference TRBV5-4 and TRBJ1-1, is ETGVTQSPTHLIKTRGQQVTLRCSSQSGHNTVSWYQQALGQGPQFIFQYYREEENGRGNFPPRFSGLQFPNYSSELNVNALELDDSALYLCASSRGTGEGEAFFGQGTRLTVV.

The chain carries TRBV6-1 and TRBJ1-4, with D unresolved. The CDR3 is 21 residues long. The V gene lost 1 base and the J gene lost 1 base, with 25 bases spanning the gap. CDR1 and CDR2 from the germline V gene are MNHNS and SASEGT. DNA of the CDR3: TGTGCCAGCAGTGAAGTCACGGGATATGGGTCCCGGGTGGTAACTAATGAAAAACTGTTTTTT. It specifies CASSEVTGYGSRVVTNEKLFF.

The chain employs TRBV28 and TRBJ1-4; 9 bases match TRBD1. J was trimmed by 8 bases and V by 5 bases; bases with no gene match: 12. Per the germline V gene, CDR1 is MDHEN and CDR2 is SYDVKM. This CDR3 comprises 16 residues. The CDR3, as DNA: TGTGCCAGCAGTCCCCCTCCAGGGACAGGGACCGAAAAACTGTTTTTT. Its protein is CASSPPPGTGTEKLFF.

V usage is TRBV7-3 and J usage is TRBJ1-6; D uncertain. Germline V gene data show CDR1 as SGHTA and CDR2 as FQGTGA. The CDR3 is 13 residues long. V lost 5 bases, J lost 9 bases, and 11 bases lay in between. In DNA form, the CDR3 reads TGTGCCAGCAGCACCGGGATGGGTTCACCCCTCCACTTT. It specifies CASSTGMGSPLHF.

CDR3 coding DNA: TGTGCCAGCAGCCGACAGGGCTACGAGCAGTACTTC. Residues: CASSRQGYEQYF. J is TRBJ2-7 and V is TRBV6-5; 7 bases are a match to TRBD1. The CDR3 is 12 amino acids. Losses at the gene ends were 6 bases for V and 3 bases for J; bases not matched to a gene: 2. The germline gives CDR1 MNHEY, CDR2 SVGAGI.

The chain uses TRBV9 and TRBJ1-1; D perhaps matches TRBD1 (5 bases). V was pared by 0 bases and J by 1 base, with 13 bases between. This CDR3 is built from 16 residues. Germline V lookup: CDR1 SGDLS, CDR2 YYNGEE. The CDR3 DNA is TGTGCCAGCAGCGTAGGGGCTGGGACGGGGAACACTGAAGCTTTCTTT. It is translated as CASSVGAGTGNTEAFF.

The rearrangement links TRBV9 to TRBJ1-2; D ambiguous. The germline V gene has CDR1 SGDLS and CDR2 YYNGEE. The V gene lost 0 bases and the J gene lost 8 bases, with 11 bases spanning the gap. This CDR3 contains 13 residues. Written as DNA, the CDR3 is TGTGCCAGCAGCGTAGTGCCCCCTACCGGCTACACCTTC. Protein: CASSVVPPTGYTF.

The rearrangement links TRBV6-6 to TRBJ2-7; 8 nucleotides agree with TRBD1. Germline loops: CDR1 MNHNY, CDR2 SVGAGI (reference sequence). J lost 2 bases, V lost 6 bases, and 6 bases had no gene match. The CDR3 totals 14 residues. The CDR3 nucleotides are TGTGCCAGCAGGGAGGACAGGGCTACCTACGAGCAGTACTTC. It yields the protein CASREDRATYEQYF.

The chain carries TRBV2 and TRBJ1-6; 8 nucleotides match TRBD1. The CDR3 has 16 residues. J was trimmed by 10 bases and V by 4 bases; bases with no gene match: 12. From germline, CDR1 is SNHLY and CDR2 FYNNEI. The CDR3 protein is CASSAGAGGLRSPLHF. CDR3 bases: TGTGCCAGCAGTGCCGGGGCAGGGGGCCTGCGGTCACCCCTCCACTTT. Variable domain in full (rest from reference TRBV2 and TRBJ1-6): EPEVTQTPSHQVTQMGQEVILRCVPISNHLYFYWYRQILGQKVEFLVSFYNNEISEKSEIFDDQFSVERPDGSNFTLKIRSTKLEDSAMYFCASSAGAGGLRSPLHFGNGTRLTVT.

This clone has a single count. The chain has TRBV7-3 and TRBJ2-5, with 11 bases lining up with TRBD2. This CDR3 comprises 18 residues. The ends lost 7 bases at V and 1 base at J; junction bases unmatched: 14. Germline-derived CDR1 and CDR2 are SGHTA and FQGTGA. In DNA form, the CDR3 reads TGTGCCAGCACCCAAAGCCGTAAGCTAGCGGGGGGCCAAGAGACCCAGTACTTC. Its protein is CASTQSRKLAGGQETQYF.

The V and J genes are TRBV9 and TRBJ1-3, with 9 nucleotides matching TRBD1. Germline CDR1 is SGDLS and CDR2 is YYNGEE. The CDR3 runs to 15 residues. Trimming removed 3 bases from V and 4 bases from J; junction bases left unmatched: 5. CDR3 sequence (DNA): TGTGCCAGCAGCGCTACAGGGGGCAGCGGAAACACCATATATTTT. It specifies CASSATGGSGNTIYF.

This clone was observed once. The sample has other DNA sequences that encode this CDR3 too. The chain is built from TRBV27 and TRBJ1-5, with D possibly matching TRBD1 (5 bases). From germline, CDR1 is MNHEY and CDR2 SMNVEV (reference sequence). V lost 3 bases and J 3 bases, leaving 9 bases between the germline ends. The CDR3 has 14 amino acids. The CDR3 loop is CASSLAGNNQPQHF. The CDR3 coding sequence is TGTGCCAGCAGTTTGGCAGGGAACAATCAGCCCCAGCATTTT.

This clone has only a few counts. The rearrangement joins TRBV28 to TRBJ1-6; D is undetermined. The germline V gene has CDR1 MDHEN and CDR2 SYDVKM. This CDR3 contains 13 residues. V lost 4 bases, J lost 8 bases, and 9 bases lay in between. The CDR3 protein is CASSSAEYSPLHF. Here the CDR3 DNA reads TGTGCCAGCAGTTCGGCGGAATATTCACCCCTCCACTTT.

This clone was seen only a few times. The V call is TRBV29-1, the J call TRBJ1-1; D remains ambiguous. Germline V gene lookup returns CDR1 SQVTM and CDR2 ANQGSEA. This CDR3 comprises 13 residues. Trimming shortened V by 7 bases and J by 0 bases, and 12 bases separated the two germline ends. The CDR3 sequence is CSGAGKLNTEAFF. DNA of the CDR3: TGCAGCGGGGCAGGAAAATTGAACACTGAAGCTTTCTTT.

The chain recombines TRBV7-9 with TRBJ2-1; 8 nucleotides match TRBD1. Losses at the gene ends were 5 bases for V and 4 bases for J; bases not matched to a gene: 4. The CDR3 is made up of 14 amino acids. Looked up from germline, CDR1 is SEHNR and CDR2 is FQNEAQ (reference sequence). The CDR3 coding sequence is TGTGCCAGCAGCCCGCGGACAGGGTACAATGAGCAGTTCTTC. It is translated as CASSPRTGYNEQFF. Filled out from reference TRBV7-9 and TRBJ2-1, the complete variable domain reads DTGVSQNPRHKITKRGQNVTFRCDPISEHNRLYWYRQTLGQGPEFLTYFQNEAQLEKSRLLSDRFSAERPKGSFSTLEIQRTEQGDSAMYLCASSPRTGYNEQFFGPGTRLTVL.